This T cell receptor (beta chain) comes out of a study of T-cell memory formation after mild COVID-19. Study summary: The study found TCR clusters largely donor specific.

Whole-study results and caveats: Balance between CD4 and CD8 was seen in clones contracting day 15 to 85, and a CD4+ lean was seen in later expanders. Some clones that responded turned up in pre-infection memory, which suggests that cross-reactive memory joined in.

Germline values: CDR1 LNHDA, CDR2 SQIVND (reference sequence). V shed 4 bases, J shed 5 bases, and the junction held 6 bases outside the gene matches. This CDR3 is 14 amino acids long. In this sample, this clonotype turned up a few times. The antigen is undetermined. Constant-segment primers were used for 5'RACE, and the resulting TCR alpha and TCR beta cDNA libraries carried sample barcodes and UMIs. MiXCR was run by TCRdb on the 5' RACE reads, yielding one entry per CDR3 protein. The repertoire includes roughly 600,000 distinct CDR3 sequences, roughly 18% of them detected once, and about 12% sits in the top ten.

The chain uses TRBV19 and TRBJ2-5; 8 bases are a match to TRBD2. Sequenced sample: PBMCs or a T cell subset sorted from them (not recorded which). This clonotype was obtained from an adult woman who had mild COVID-19 (a few samples of this study predate the infection). Cell type and time point are not known. The CDR3 DNA sequence: TGTGCCAGTAGTAACAGCGGGAGTAAGGAGACCCAGTACTTC. Its protein product is CASSNSGSKETQYF.